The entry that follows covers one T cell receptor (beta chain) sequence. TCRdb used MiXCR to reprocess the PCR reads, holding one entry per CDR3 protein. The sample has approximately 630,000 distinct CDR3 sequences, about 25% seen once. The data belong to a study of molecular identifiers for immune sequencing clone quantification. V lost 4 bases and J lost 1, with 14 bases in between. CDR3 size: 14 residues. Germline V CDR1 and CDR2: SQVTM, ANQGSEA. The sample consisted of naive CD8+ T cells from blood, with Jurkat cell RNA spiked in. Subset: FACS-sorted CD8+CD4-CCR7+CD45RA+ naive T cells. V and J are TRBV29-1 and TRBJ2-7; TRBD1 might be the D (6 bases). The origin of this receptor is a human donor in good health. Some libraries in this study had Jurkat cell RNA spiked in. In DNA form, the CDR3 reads TGCAGCGTTGTATTAGGACAGAGTTCCTACGAGCAGTACTTC. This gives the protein CSVVLGQSSYEQYF.